This TCR beta chain comes out of a study of beta chain features in type 1 diabetes. Sequenced material consisted of expressed TCRB transcripts (all of the isolated RNA was reverse transcribed). The table came from immunoSEQ multiplex PCR; TCRdb's copy has only in-frame clones and leaves some out. The sample consists of about 110,000 clones, about two fifths of them appearing once. The germline V gene encodes CDR1 SGHRS and CDR2 YFSETQ. Trimming cost V 4 bases and J 5 bases; bases outside gene matches: 7. The CDR3 has 15 amino acids. This chain links TRBV5-1 with TRBJ2-1, with 9 bases aligning to TRBD2. Input material: stem cell memory CD4+ T cells from blood. The receptor comes from a woman under 30 in good health. The CDR3 is CASSSGLARHNEQFF. CDR3 in DNA: TGCGCCAGCAGCAGCGGACTAGCGAGGCACAATGAGCAGTTCTTC.